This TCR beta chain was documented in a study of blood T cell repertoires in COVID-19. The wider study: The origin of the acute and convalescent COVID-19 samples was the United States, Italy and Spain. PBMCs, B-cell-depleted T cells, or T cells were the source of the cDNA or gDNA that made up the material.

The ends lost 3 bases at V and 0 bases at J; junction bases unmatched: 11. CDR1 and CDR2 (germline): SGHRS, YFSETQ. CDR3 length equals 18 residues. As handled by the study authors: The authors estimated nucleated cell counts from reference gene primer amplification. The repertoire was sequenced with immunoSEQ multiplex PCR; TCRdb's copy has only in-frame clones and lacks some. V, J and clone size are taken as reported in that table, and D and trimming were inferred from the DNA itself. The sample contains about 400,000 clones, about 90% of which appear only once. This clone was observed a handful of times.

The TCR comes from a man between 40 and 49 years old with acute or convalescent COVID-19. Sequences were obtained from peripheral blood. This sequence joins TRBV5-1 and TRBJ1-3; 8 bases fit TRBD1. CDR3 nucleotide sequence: TGCGCCAGCAGCTCGGGGGCAGGGGGCTACAGCTCTGGAAACACCATATATTTT. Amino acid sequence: CASSSGAGGYSSGNTIYF.